What follows are 11 T cell receptor beta chains derived from one specimen sequenced in a study of control samples from healthy donors and cancer patients. Produced via immunoSEQ multiplex PCR; TCRdb's table is partial and in-frame only. The sample has about 150,000 clones; about 94% are singletons. The sample comprised blood. These receptors originate from a man aged 35-49 years in good health.

This chain connects TRBV7-9 to TRBJ2-1; 10 bases are shared with TRBD2. CDR1 and CDR2 from the germline V gene are SEHNR and FQNEAQ (reference sequence). CDR3 size: 16 residues. Trimming removed 3 bases from V and 4 bases from J; junction bases left unmatched: 6. The CDR3 loop reads CASSLGSGGAYNEQFF. The CDR3 nucleotides read TGTGCCAGCAGCTTGGGGAGCGGGGGGGCTTACAATGAGCAGTTCTTC.

The CDR3 here is CASSYAEKLFF. CDR3 sequence (DNA): TGTGCCAGCAGTTACGCTGAAAAACTGTTTTTT. The J gene is TRBJ1-4, the V gene TRBV6-6; D unresolved. The CDR3 is 11 amino acids. From germline, CDR1 is MNHNY and CDR2 SVGAGI (reference sequence). Trimming took 2 bases from V and 7 from J, leaving 2 bases between them.

The gene calls are TRBV5-8 and TRBJ1-2, with D unresolved. CDR3 length: 15 residues. CDR1 is SGHTS and CDR2 is YDEGEE in the germline V gene. Trimming stripped 0 bases from V and 5 bases from J, with 14 bases between. The CDR3 DNA reads as TGTGCCAGCAGCTTGGCCAAGGGCGCTGGGTATGGCTACACCTTC. Its protein is CASSLAKGAGYGYTF.

The V gene is TRBV6-5, the J gene TRBJ1-5; 9 nucleotides line up with TRBD1. Germline assignment: CDR1 MNHEY and CDR2 SVGAGI. The J segment lost 6 bases and the V segment lost 8 bases, leaving 2 bases of the junction unmatched. CDR3 length equals 12 residues. The CDR3 coding sequence is TGTGCCAGCGGGACAGGGTCTCAGCCCCAGCATTTT. Protein product: CASGTGSQPQHF.

The chain employs TRBV19 and TRBJ1-2, with 8 bases identical to TRBD1. CDR1 and CDR2 (germline): LNHDA, SQIVND (reference sequence). V gave up 10 bases and J gave up 3 bases; unmatched junction bases: 28. CDR3 length: 20 amino acids. CDR3 coding DNA: TGTGCCACCCACACTAACCCCTCGGGCAGGGGGCTTGAAAAATACTATGGCTACACCTTC. Its protein is CATHTNPSGRGLEKYYGYTF. The full variable domain, with the rest looked up from reference TRBV19 and TRBJ1-2, is DGGITQSPKYLFRKEGQNVTLSCEQNLNHDAMYWYRQDPGQGLRLIYYSQIVNDFQKGDIAEGYSVSREKKESFPLTVTSAQKNPTAFYLCATHTNPSGRGLEKYYGYTFGSGTRLTVV.

The genes are TRBV9 and TRBJ1-2, with a possible D match to TRBD1 (6 bases). Trimming shortened V by 4 bases and J by 0 bases, and 13 bases separated the two germline ends. The CDR3 contains 15 residues. Germline values: CDR1 SGDLS, CDR2 YYNGEE. The CDR3 bases are TGTGCCAGCAGCCTACGGGACAACCCTAACTATGGCTACACCTTC. Its translation is CASSLRDNPNYGYTF.

This chain joins TRBV19 and TRBJ2-7, with a tentative D call TRBD2 (6 bases). Trimming took off 0 bases at V and 6 bases at J, with 15 bases between the two ends. In germline, CDR1 is LNHDA, CDR2 SQIVND (reference sequence). This CDR3 comprises 15 residues. CDR3 loop: CASSIDSWAGSEQYF. In DNA form, the CDR3 reads TGTGCCAGTAGTATAGATTCTTGGGCGGGGAGCGAGCAGTACTTC.

The genes are TRBV5-4 and TRBJ1-1; D might be TRBD1 (5 bases). This CDR3 is 13 amino acids long. In germline, CDR1 is SGHNT, CDR2 YYREEE (reference sequence). Trimming shortened V by 4 bases and J by 5 bases, and 12 bases separated the two germline ends. The CDR3 is CASSQGPGTEAFF. CDR3 DNA sequence: TGTGCCAGCAGCCAGGGACCGGGGACTGAAGCTTTCTTT.

This chain links TRBV5-6 with TRBJ1-1; D possibly corresponds to TRBD1 (6 bases). Per germline, CDR1 SGHDT and CDR2 YYEEEE. V lost 3 bases to trimming and J lost 4 bases, with 13 bases between them. CDR3 length: 14 residues. Here the CDR3 reads CASSSIHRVTEAFF. The CDR3 DNA follows: TGTGCCAGCAGCTCCATCCACAGGGTCACTGAAGCTTTCTTT.

This clone was seen a single time. The J gene is TRBJ2-5, the V gene TRBV7-9; a weak D match, TRBD2 (5 bases). Germline V CDR1 and CDR2: SEHNR, FQNEAQ (reference sequence). V was shortened by 4 bases and J by 3 bases, with 12 bases between the two germline ends. The CDR3 extends over 14 amino acids. CDR3 nucleotides: TGTGCCAGCAGCTCACGGGGTACGGAAGAGACCCAGTACTTC. The encoded protein is CASSSRGTEETQYF.

The chain links TRBV6-5 to TRBJ1-6; no definite D call. This CDR3 has 14 amino acids. V was pared by 5 bases and J by 2 bases, with 7 bases between. Germline-derived CDR1 and CDR2 are MNHEY and SVGAGI. The CDR3 loop is CASSNGAYNSPLHF. The CDR3 DNA is TGTGCCAGCAGTAACGGGGCCTATAATTCACCCCTCCACTTT.